This TCR beta chain was observed in a study of T cell changes during pregnancy in multiple sclerosis (dated 2019 in TCRdb). For the study in its entirety: Changes in the T cell repertoire over the course of pregnancy were examined in this study in women with multiple sclerosis.

For this clone: There is no known antigen for this receptor. No base quality values were provided; no much bigger clone lies one nucleotide off.

Preparation of the library involved the immunoSEQ multiplex PCR assay. TCRdb mirrors the immuneACCESS table, restricted to in-frame sequences. Some clones are absent from its copies; in checked studies, under half trace to an unresolved V gene, and the reason for the others is unknown. The sample table lists fewer than 30,000 clones, more than 90% of them with a count of one. The top ten clones comprise roughly 0.74% of the sample. V drops 7 bases and J drops 1 base, leaving 10 bases in between. The germline V gene sets CDR1 to MNHNS and CDR2 to SASEGT. The CDR3 has 13 amino acids, counting the end cysteine and phenylalanine. Solely the CDR3 DNA is kept, with 39 bases framed from the first base.

Recombination joined TRBV6-1 with TRBJ1-1, with TRBD1 as a weak D call on 5 bases. This clonotype was obtained from a female donor with multiple sclerosis, enrolled in a pregnancy study. Sequencing was performed on CD4+ T cells from peripheral blood mononuclear cells, taken in the first trimester of pregnancy. The DNA sequence reads TGTGCCAGCAACCGACAGTCGAACACTGAAGCTTTCTTT. This translates into CASNRQSNTEAFF.